These 15 T cell receptor beta chains were all obtained from the same sample, sequenced in a study of T cell responses to AZD1222 COVID-19 vaccine. Method: immunoSEQ multiplex PCR; TCRdb's copy keeps in-frame clones and lacks some. The sample includes about 150,000 clones, 90% of them seen just once. This specimen was peripheral blood, taken on day 0 of AZD1222 vaccination. Receptors originate from an adult in good health.

The chain carries TRBV4-3 and TRBJ1-2, with TRBD1 matching over 8 bases. V dropped 1 base and J dropped 5; count of bases not matched to a gene: 9. In germline, CDR1 is LGHNA, CDR2 YSLEER. The CDR3 covers 16 residues. DNA for the CDR3: TGCGCCAGCAGCCAAGGACCGGGACAGGCAGTTTATGGCTACACCTTC. This sequence encodes CASSQGPGQAVYGYTF.

The chain combines TRBV9 with TRBJ2-5; 9 bases line up with TRBD2. Germline assignment: CDR1 SGDLS and CDR2 YYNGEE. This CDR3 comprises 16 residues. V lost 0 bases and J lost 6; bases outside the gene matches: 9. CDR3 in amino acids: CASSVGGGLAEKTQYF. As DNA, the CDR3 is TGTGCCAGCAGCGTAGGGGGGGGACTAGCCGAGAAGACCCAGTACTTC.

The J gene is TRBJ1-3, the V gene TRBV14, with D unclear. The V and J ends lost 1 base and 6 bases respectively, with 10 bases between them. The CDR3 length is 14 residues. Germline V CDR1 and CDR2: SGHDN, FVKESK. The CDR3 reads CASSQGHSANTIYF. In nucleotides, the CDR3 is TGTGCCAGCAGCCAAGGTCATAGCGCAAACACCATATATTTT.

This chain joins TRBV5-5 and TRBJ1-6; D is possibly TRBD1 (6 bases). V dropped 4 bases and J dropped 5 bases, with 13 bases sitting between them. The CDR3 length is 15 residues. Germline assignment: CDR1 SGHKS and CDR2 YYEKEE (reference sequence). CDR3 coding DNA: TGTGCCAGCAGCCTTGGAACAGGGCATAATTCACCCCTCCACTTT. It specifies CASSLGTGHNSPLHF. The whole variable domain, remainder taken from reference TRBV5-5 and TRBJ1-6, is DAGVTQSPTHLIKTRGQQVTLRCSPISGHKSVSWYQQVLGQGPQFIFQYYEKEERGRGNFPDRFSARQFPNYSSELNVNALLLGDSALYLCASSLGTGHNSPLHFGNGTRLTVT.

This chain links TRBV10-3 with TRBJ1-1, with 8 bases identical to TRBD1. CDR1 and CDR2 (germline): ENHRY, SYGVKD. CDR3 length: 18 residues. J gave up 0 bases and V 2 bases, and 11 bases lay outside the gene matches. CDR3 amino acids: CAISESPSYRGMNTEAFF. The CDR3 DNA reads TGTGCCATCAGTGAGAGTCCCTCCTACAGGGGGATGAACACTGAAGCTTTCTTT.

The chain recombines TRBV6-5 with TRBJ1-3, with unresolved D. The CDR3 has 13 amino acids. Germline V gives CDR1 MNHEY, CDR2 SVGAGI. Trimming took off 5 bases at V and 6 bases at J, with 11 bases between the two ends. The CDR3 reads CASSRSSENTIYF. As DNA, the CDR3 is TGTGCCAGCAGTAGATCATCCGAAAACACCATATATTTT.

The chain carries TRBV19 and TRBJ1-2; D unclear. The CDR3 runs to 14 residues. Germline CDR1 LNHDA, CDR2 SQIVND (reference sequence). V lost 1 base, J lost 4 bases, and 10 bases lay in between. The chain's CDR3 is CASSIAQGSYGYTF. The CDR3 DNA reads TGTGCCAGTAGTATAGCACAAGGAAGCTATGGCTACACCTTC.

The gene calls are TRBV5-8 and TRBJ1-1, with TRBD1 matching 8 bases. The CDR3 length is 15 residues. Germline loops: CDR1 SGHTS, CDR2 YDEGEE. Trimming cost V 2 bases and J 0 bases; bases outside gene matches: 3. The CDR3 nucleotides read TGTGCCAGCAGCTTTGCAGGGGGCCTGAACACTGAAGCTTTCTTT. It specifies CASSFAGGLNTEAFF.

The V and J genes are TRBV12-3 or TRBV12-4 and TRBJ1-4; D remains unclear. Trimming took off 11 bases at V and 4 bases at J, with 8 bases between the two ends. The CDR3 has 11 residues. The CDR3 sequence is CASRHNEKLFF. In nucleotides, the CDR3 is TGTGCCTCCCGGCATAATGAAAAACTGTTTTTT.

This sequence joins TRBV4-1 and TRBJ1-2, with 7 bases matching TRBD1. The germline CDR1 and CDR2 sequences are MGHRA and YSYEKL. J was trimmed by 3 bases and V by 4 bases; bases with no gene match: 11. The CDR3 totals 16 residues. CDR3 sequence: CASSRSDRDPDYGYTF. In nucleotides, the CDR3 is TGCGCCAGCAGCCGGTCAGACAGGGATCCCGACTATGGCTACACCTTC.

V is TRBV9 and J is TRBJ2-7, with D possibly TRBD2 on 7 matching bases. The germline V gene has CDR1 SGDLS and CDR2 YYNGEE. The CDR3 runs 14 residues. Between the trimmed V and J ends, which lost 4 bases and 3 bases, there was a span of 14 bases. The DNA of the CDR3 is TGTGCCAGCAGCCGTGGAGGGGGGGGCTACGAGCAGTACTTC. Amino acid sequence: CASSRGGGGYEQYF.

This clone was found a few times. The chain couples TRBV4-2 to TRBJ2-5; D remains ambiguous. This CDR3 region has 14 residues. V shed 1 base and J shed 3 bases, with 9 bases lying between them. CDR1 LGHNA and CDR2 YNFKEQ come from the germline V gene. The DNA for the CDR3 is TGTGCCAGCAGCCAAGGCTATGGTAAAGAGACCCAGTACTTC. Translation gives CASSQGYGKETQYF.

The rearrangement joins TRBV12-3 or TRBV12-4 to TRBJ2-7; D is unclear. Trimming shortened V by 3 bases and J by 2 bases, and 8 bases separated the two germline ends. This CDR3 comprises 13 residues. For the CDR3, the DNA is TGTGCCAGCAGTTTTGGCGACACCTACGAGCAGTACTTC. The encoded protein is CASSFGDTYEQYF.

The genes are TRBV2 and TRBJ1-2; 7 nucleotides line up with TRBD1. The CDR3 covers 12 residues. J gave up 8 bases and V 3 bases, and 3 bases lay outside the gene matches. The V gene's germline CDR1 is SNHLY and CDR2 FYNNEI. CDR3 loop: CASSDNRGGYTF. The CDR3 DNA sequence: TGTGCCAGCAGTGACAACAGGGGAGGCTACACCTTC.

The chain has TRBV19 and TRBJ1-2; D perhaps matches TRBD1 (6 bases). The CDR3 has 15 amino acids. CDR1 and CDR2 (germline): LNHDA, SQIVND (reference sequence). The V end was cut by 1 base, the J end by 4 bases, with 13 bases between. CDR3 sequence (DNA): TGTGCCAGTAGTATAGTTCCCGGGACAAGCTATGGCTACACCTTC. It specifies CASSIVPGTSYGYTF.